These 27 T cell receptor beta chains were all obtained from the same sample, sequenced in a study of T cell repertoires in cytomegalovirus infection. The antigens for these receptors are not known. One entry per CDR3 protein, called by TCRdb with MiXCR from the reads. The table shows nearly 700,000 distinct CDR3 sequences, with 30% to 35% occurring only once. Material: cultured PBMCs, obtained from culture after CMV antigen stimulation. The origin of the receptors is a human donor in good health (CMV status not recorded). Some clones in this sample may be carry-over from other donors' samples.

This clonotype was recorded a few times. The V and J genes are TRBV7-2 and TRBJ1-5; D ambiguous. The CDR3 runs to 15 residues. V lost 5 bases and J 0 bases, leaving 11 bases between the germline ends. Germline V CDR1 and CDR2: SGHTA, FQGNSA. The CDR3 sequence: CASSVGQTSNQPQHF. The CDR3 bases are TGTGCCAGCAGCGTCGGGCAGACTAGCAATCAGCCCCAGCATTTT. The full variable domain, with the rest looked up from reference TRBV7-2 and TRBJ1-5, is GAGVSQSPSNKVTEKGKDVELRCDPISGHTALYWYRQSLGQGLEFLIYFQGNSAPDKSGLPSDRFSAERTGGSVSTLTIQRTQQEDSAVYLCASSVGQTSNQPQHFGDGTRLSIL.

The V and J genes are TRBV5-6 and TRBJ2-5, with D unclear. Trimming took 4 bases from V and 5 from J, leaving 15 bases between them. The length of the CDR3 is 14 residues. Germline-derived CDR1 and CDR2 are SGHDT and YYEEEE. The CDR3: CASSRRIKSETQYF. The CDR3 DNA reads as TGTGCCAGCAGCCGGAGAATAAAGAGCGAGACCCAGTACTTC.

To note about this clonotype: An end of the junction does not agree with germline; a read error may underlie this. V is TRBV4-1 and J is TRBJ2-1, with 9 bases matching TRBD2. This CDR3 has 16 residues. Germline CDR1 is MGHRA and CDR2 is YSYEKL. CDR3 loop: CTSSQGPRGGLNEQFF. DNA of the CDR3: TGCACCAGCAGCCAAGGTCCGCGGGGGGGCCTTAATGAGCAGTTCTTC.

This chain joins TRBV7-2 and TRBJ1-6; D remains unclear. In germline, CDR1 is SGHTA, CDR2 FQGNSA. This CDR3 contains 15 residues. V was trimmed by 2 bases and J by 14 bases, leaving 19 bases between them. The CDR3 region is CASSLISVDLPTLHF. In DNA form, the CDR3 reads TGTGCCAGCAGCTTAATAAGTGTCGACCTCCCGACCCTCCACTTT.

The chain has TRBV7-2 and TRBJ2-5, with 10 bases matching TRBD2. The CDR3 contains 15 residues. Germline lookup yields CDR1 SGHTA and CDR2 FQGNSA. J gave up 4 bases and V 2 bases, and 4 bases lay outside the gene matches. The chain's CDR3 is CASSLPAGGAETQYF. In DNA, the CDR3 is TGTGCCAGCAGCTTACCAGCGGGAGGGGCAGAGACCCAGTACTTC.

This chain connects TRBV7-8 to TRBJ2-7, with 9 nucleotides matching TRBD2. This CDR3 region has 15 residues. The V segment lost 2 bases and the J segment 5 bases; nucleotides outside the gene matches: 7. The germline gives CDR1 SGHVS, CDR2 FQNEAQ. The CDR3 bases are TGTGCCAGCAGCTTACGCCTAGCGGGATACCACGAGCAGTACTTC. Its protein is CASSLRLAGYHEQYF.

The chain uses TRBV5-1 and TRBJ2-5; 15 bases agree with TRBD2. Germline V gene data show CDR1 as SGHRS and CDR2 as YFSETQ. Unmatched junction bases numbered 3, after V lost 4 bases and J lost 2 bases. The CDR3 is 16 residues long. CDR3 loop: CASSDGLAGGQETQYF. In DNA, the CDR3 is TGCGCCAGCAGCGACGGACTAGCGGGGGGGCAAGAGACCCAGTACTTC. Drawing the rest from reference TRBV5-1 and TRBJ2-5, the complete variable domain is KAGVTQTPRYLIKTRGQQVTLSCSPISGHRSVSWYQQTPGQGLQFLFEYFSETQRNKGNFPGRFSGRQFSNSRSEMNVSTLELGDSALYLCASSDGLAGGQETQYFGPGTRLLVL.

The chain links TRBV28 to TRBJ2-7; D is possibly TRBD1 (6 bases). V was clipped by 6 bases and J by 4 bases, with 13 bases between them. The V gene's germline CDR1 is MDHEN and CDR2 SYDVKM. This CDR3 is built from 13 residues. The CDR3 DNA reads TGTGCCAGCAGCCGGACAGCCGGTTACGAGCAGTACTTC. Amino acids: CASSRTAGYEQYF. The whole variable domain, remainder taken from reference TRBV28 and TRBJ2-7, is DVKVTQSSRYLVKRTGEKVFLECVQDMDHENMFWYRQDPGLGLRLIYFSYDVKMKEKGDIPEGYSVSREKKERFSLILESASTNQTSMYLCASSRTAGYEQYFGPGTRLTVT.

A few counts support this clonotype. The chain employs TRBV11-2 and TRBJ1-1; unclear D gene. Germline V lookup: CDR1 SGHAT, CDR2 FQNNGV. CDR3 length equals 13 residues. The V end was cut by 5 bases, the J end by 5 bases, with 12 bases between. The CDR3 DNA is TGTGCCAGCAGCAAACTCTGGCGGACTGAAGCTTTCTTT. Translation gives CASSKLWRTEAFF.

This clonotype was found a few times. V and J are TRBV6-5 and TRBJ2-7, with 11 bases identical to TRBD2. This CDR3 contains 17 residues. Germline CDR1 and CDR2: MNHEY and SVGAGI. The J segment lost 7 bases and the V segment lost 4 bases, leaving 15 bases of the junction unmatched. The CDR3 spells CASSFLPPLAGVQEQYF. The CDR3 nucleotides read TGTGCCAGCAGTTTCCTACCTCCACTAGCGGGGGTTCAAGAGCAGTACTTC.

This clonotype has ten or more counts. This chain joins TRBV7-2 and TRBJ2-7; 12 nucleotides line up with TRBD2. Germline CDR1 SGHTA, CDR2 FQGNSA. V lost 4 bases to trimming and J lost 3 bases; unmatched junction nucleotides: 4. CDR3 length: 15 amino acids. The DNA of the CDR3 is TGTGCCAGCAGCTCCACTAGCGGGAGGTTCTACGAGCAGTACTTC. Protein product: CASSSTSGRFYEQYF.

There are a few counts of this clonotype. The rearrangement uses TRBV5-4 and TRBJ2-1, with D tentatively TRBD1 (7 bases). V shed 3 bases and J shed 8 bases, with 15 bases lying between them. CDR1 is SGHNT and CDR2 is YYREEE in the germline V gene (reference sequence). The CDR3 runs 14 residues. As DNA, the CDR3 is TGTGCCAGCAGCTATATCGGAGGGGGCGATGAGCAGTTCTTC. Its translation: CASSYIGGGDEQFF. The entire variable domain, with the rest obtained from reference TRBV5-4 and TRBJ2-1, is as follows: ETGVTQSPTHLIKTRGQQVTLRCSSQSGHNTVSWYQQALGQGPQFIFQYYREEENGRGNFPPRFSGLQFPNYSSELNVNALELDDSALYLCASSYIGGGDEQFFGPGTRLTVL.

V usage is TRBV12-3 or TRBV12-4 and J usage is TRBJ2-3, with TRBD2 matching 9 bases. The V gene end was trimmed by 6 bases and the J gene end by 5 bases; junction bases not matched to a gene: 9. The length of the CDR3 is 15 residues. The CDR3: CASSAGLAYEDTQYF. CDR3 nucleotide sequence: TGTGCCAGCAGCGCGGGACTAGCCTACGAAGATACGCAGTATTTT.

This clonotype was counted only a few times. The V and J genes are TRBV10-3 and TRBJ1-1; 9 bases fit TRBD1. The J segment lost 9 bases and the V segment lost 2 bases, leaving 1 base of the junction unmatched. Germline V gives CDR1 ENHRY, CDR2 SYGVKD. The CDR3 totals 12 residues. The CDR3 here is CAISEGTGKAFF. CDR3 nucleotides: TGTGCCATCAGTGAGGGGACAGGGAAAGCTTTCTTT.

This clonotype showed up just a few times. CDR3: CASSSRGPFSYEQYF. The CDR3 nucleotides read TGTGCCAGTAGTTCGAGGGGCCCCTTCTCCTACGAGCAGTACTTC. This chain links TRBV19 with TRBJ2-7, with D perhaps TRBD1 or TRBD2 (5 bases each). The ends were cut back, 5 bases at V and 0 bases at J, with 14 bases in the middle. The CDR3 spans 15 residues. Germline values: CDR1 LNHDA, CDR2 SQIVND (reference sequence).

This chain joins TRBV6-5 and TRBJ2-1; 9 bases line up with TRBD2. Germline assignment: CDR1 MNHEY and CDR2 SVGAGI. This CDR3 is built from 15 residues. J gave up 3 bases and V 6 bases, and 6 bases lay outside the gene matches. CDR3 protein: CASRNGLAYYNEQFF. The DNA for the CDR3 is TGTGCCAGCAGAAATGGACTAGCGTACTACAATGAGCAGTTCTTC.

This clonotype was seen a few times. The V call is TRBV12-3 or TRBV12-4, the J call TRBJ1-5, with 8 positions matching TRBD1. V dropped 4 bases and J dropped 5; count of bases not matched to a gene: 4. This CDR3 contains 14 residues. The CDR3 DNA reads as TGTGCCAGCAGTTGGCGGACAGGGTATCAGCCCCAGCATTTT. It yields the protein CASSWRTGYQPQHF.

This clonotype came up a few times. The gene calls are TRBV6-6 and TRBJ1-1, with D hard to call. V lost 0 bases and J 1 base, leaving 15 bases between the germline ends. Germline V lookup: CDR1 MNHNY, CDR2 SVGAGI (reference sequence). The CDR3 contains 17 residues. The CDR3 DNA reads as TGTGCCAGCAGTTACTCGGGCCATCCCTTACCGAACACTGAAGCTTTCTTT. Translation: CASSYSGHPLPNTEAFF.

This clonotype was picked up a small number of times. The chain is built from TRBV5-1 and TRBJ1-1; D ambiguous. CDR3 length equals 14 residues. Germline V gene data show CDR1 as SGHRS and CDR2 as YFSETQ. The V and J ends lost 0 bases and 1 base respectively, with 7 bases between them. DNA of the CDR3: TGCGCCAGCAGCTTGGTTTACGGGAACACTGAAGCTTTCTTT. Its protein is CASSLVYGNTEAFF.

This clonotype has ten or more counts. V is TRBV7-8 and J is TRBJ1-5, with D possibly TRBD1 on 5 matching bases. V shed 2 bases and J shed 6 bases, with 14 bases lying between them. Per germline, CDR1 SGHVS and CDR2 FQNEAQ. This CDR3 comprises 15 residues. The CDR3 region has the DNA TGTGCCAGCAGCTTATCCCGGGTTGGGGCTCAGCCCCAGCATTTT. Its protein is CASSLSRVGAQPQHF.

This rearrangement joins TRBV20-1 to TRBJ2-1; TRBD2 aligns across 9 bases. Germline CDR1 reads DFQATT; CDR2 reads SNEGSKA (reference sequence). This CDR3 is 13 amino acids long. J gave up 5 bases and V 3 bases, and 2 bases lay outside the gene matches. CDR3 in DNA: TGCAGTGCTAGTGGCGGGGGGGACAATGAGCAGTTCTTC. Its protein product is CSASGGGDNEQFF.

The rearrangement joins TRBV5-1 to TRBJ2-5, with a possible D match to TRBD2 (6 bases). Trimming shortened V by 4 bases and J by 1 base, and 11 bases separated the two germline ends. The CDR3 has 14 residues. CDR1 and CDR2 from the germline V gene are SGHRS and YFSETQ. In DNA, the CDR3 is TGCGCCAGCAGCAACCGGGACTTCCAAGAGACCCAGTACTTC. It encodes CASSNRDFQETQYF. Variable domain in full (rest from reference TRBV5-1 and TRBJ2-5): KAGVTQTPRYLIKTRGQQVTLSCSPISGHRSVSWYQQTPGQGLQFLFEYFSETQRNKGNFPGRFSGRQFSNSRSEMNVSTLELGDSALYLCASSNRDFQETQYFGPGTRLLVL.

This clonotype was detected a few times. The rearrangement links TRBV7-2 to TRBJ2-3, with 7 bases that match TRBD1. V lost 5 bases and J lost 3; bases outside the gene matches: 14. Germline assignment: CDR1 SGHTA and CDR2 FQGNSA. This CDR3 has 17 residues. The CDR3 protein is CASSLDRWRIRTDTQYF. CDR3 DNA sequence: TGTGCCAGCAGCCTGGACAGGTGGCGGATCCGGACAGATACGCAGTATTTT.

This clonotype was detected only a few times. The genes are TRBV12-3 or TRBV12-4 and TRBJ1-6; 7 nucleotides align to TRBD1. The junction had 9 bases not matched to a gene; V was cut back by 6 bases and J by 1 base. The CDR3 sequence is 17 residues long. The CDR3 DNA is TGTGCCAGCAGCACCGGTAGACAGGGATCCTATAATTCACCCCTCCACTTT. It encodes CASSTGRQGSYNSPLHF.

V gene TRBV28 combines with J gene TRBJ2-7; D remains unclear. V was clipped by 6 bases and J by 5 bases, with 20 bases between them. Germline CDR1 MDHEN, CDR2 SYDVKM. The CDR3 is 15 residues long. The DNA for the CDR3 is TGTGCCAGCAGCACCGACATCACTCCCCACCACGAGCAGTACTTC. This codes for CASSTDITPHHEQYF.

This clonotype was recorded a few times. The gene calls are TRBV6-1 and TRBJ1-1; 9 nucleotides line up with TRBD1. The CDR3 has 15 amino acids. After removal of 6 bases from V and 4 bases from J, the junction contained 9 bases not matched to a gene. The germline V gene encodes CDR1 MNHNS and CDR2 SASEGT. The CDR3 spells CASRNGMDRGTEAFF. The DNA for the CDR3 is TGTGCCAGCAGGAACGGAATGGACAGGGGCACTGAAGCTTTCTTT.

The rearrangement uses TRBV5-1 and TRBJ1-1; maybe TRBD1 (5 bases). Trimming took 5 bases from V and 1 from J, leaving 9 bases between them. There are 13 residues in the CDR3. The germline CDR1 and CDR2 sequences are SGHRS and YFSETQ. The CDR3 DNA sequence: TGCGCCAGCAGACTTGGACAGAACACTGAAGCTTTCTTT. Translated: CASRLGQNTEAFF.